These T cell receptor beta chains were read from a single sample in a study of T cell responses to AZD1222 COVID-19 vaccine. TCRdb keeps only in-frame clones here, not all; method: immunoSEQ multiplex PCR. The sample holds 75,000 to 100,000 clones; roughly 85% are singletons and the top ten take 6.3%. The material sequenced was peripheral blood, taken on day 0 of AZD1222 vaccination. The receptors derive from an adult in good health. CDR3s include the opening cysteine and the closing phenylalanine or tryptophan. D genes are given only for firm matches. Clone size is shown for a subset of rows, as once, few, many or a class of expanded clone.

TRBV3-1/TRBV3-2,.,TRBJ2-3,.,CASSQADTDTQYF,TGTGCCAGCAGCCAAGCCGACACAGATACGCAGTATTTT
TRBV7-8,TRBD2,TRBJ2-3,.,CASSLAGTSWDTQYF,TGTGCCAGCAGCTTAGCGGGGACTAGCTGGGATACGCAGTATTTT
TRBV24-1,.,TRBJ1-1,.,CATSDLVGTEAFF,TGTGCCACCAGTGATTTGGTGGGGACCGAAGCTTTCTTT
TRBV19,TRBD2,TRBJ2-5,.,CASSPTPGTSGGMYQETQYF,TGTGCCAGTAGTCCTACCCCCGGGACTAGCGGGGGGATGTACCAAGAGACCCAGTACTTC
TRBV12-5,TRBD1,TRBJ1-3,.,CASQQGAGNTIYF,TGTGCTTCCCAACAGGGGGCTGGAAACACCATATATTTT
TRBV6-5,TRBD1,TRBJ1-1,.,CASIPGDRANTEAFF,TGTGCCAGCATCCCCGGGGACAGGGCGAACACTGAAGCTTTCTTT
TRBV3-1/TRBV3-2,.,TRBJ1-1,.,CASSQDFTQGEAFF,TGTGCCAGCAGCCAAGATTTTACACAAGGTGAAGCTTTCTTT
TRBV19,TRBD1,TRBJ1-1,.,CASTGGLGAFF,TGTGCCAGTACAGGGGGTCTAGGAGCTTTCTTT
TRBV10-1,.,TRBJ1-3,.,CASMGRYWGGIFGNTIYF,TGCGCCAGCATGGGGAGATACTGGGGGGGGATCTTTGGAAACACCATATATTTT
TRBV5-1,.,TRBJ2-3,.,CASSLVKGGTDTQYF,TGCGCCAGCAGCTTGGTTAAGGGGGGCACAGATACGCAGTATTTT
TRBV2,.,TRBJ1-6,.,CASKRQPLHF,TGTGCCAGCAAGCGACAGCCCCTCCACTTT
TRBV5-5,TRBD1,TRBJ2-7,once,CASSLWVTGSEQYF,TGTGCCAGCAGCTTGTGGGTGACAGGGAGCGAGCAGTACTTC
TRBV7-8,.,TRBJ2-1,.,CASTVGVYNEQFF,TGTGCCAGCACCGTCGGAGTCTACAATGAGCAGTTCTTC
TRBV11-3,TRBD1,TRBJ2-3,.,CASRTGQGAVTQYF,TGTGCCAGCAGGACCGGACAGGGGGCAGTTACGCAGTATTTT
TRBV20-1,.,TRBJ1-2,.,CSASGADGNYGYTF,TGCAGTGCTAGTGGGGCAGACGGCAACTATGGCTACACCTTC
TRBV4-1,.,TRBJ2-6,.,CASSTDRLSGANVLTF,TGCGCCAGCAGCACTGACAGACTCTCTGGGGCCAACGTCCTGACTTTC